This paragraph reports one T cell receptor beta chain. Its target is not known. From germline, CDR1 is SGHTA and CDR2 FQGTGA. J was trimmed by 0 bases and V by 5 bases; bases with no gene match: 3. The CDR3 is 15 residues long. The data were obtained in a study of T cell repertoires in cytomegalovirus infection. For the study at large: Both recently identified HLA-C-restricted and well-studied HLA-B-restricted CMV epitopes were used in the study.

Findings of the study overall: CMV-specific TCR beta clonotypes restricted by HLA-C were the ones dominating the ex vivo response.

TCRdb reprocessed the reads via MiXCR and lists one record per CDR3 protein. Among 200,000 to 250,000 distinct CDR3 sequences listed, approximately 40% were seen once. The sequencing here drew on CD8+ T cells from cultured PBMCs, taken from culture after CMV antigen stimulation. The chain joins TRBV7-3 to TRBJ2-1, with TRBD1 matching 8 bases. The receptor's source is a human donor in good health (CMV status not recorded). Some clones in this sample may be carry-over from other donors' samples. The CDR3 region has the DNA TGTGCCAGCAGCATCACAGGGGGCTCCTACAATGAGCAGTTCTTC. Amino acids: CASSITGGSYNEQFF.